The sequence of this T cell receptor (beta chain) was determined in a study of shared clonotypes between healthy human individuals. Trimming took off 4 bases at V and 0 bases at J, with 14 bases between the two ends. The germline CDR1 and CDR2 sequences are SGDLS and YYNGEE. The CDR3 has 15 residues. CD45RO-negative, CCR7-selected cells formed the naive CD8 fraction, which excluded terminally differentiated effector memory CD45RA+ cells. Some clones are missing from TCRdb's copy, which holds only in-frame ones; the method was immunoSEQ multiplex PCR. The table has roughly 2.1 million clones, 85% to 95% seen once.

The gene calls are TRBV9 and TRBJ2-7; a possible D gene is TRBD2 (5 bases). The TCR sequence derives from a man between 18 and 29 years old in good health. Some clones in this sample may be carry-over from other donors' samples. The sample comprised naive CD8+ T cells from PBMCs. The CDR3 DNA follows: TGTGCCAGCAGCCCCGGGGTGAGGAGCTCCTACGAGCAGTACTTC. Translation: CASSPGVRSSYEQYF. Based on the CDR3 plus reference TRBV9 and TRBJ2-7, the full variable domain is DSGVTQTPKHLITATGQRVTLRCSPRSGDLSVYWYQQSLDQGLQFLIQYYNGEERAKGNILERFSAQQFPDLHSELNLSSLELGDSALYFCASSPGVRSSYEQYFGPGTRLTVT.